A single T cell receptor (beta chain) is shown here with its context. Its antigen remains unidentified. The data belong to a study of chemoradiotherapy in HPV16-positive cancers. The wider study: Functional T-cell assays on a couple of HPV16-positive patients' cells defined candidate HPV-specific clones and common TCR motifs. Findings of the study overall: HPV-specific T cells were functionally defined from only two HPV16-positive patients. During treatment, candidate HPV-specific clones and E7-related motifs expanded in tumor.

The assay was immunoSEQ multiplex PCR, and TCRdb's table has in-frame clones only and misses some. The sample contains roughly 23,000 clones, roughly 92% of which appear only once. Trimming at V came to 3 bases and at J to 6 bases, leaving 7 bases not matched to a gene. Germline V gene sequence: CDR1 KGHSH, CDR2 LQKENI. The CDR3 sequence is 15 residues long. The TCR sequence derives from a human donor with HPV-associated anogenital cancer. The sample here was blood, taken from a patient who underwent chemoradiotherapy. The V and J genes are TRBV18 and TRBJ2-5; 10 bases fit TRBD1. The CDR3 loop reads CASSPVGQGMKTQYF. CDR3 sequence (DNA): TGTGCCAGCTCACCGGTGGGACAGGGGATGAAGACCCAGTACTTC.